This TCR beta chain comes out of a study of T cells in Graves' hyperthyroidism and ophthalmopathy. Study-wide findings and caveats: Progression to ophthalmopathy was predicted a median of roughly 6.6 months early.

RNA transcripts yielded amplified TCR beta CDR3 regions. Researchers ran a first-round RT-PCR on the TCR CDR3 using the HTBI primer set. Using its own MiXCR run on the multiplex PCR reads, TCRdb lists one record per CDR3 protein. The repertoire holds about 840,000 distinct CDR3 sequences, with roughly 40% as singletons. Those patients with uncontrolled infection, other autoimmune disease, pregnancy or lactation were excluded. The CDR3 sequence is 18 residues long. The germline V gene has CDR1 SGHVS and CDR2 FQNEAQ. V gave up 2 bases and J gave up 2 bases; unmatched junction bases: 12. A note on this clonotype: Its antigen is unknown.

Source material: blood. The source is a man between 18 and 29 years old with Graves' hyperthyroidism. This sequence joins TRBV7-8 and TRBJ2-3; 8 bases match TRBD2. CDR3 sequence: CASSLSGPRGGYTDTQYF. CDR3 sequence (DNA): TGTGCCAGCAGCTTAAGCGGTCCCCGGGGGGGATACACAGATACGCAGTATTTT.